This T cell receptor beta chain was recorded in a study of blood T cells in healthy people across ages. Comment on this clonotype: The antigen is unknown.

Staff drew around 10 milliliters of peripheral blood from each donor. The study, taken as a whole, reports: Per-million-T-cell TCR beta diversity fell roughly linearly with age.

Primers used in a second PCR of roughly 6 to 12 cycles were a sample-barcoded 5' primer and a J-beta primer mix. There were at least 3 million CDR3-containing paired-end reads obtained from each sample. TCRdb used MiXCR to reprocess the 5' RACE reads, holding one entry per CDR3 protein. Among hundreds of thousands of distinct CDR3 sequences listed, under 70% were seen once. This CDR3 is 15 amino acids long. The germline V gene has CDR1 SGHRS and CDR2 YFSETQ. The V and J ends lost 2 bases and 7 bases respectively, with 15 bases between them. The chain has TRBV5-1 and TRBJ1-4; D unclear. Sequences were obtained from blood. The clonotype comes from a man aged 60 to 75 in good health. The CDR3 DNA is TGCGCCAGCAGCTTTTTAGGAGCGCTAAGTGAAAAACTGTTTTTT. Amino acid sequence: CASSFLGALSEKLFF.